This T cell receptor (beta chain) appears in the sequencing data of a study of shared clonotypes between healthy human individuals. Study at large: Participating donors consisted of a couple of women and a few men aged 18 to 49.

Several immunoSEQ 96-well plates shared each subset's DNA, each plate a replicate. Authors' data handling: Junction-only immunoSEQ sequences carried no quality scores, so filtering differed. Profiled with immunoSEQ multiplex PCR; TCRdb holds only in-frame clones, not every one. V and J calls and clone size are given by that table; D and trimming were obtained from the DNA. The table lists about 2.4 million clones, 90% to 95% of them singletons. CD4+ cell separation produced CD45RA+ naive and CD45RA-negative memory subsets. Germline V CDR1 and CDR2: SGHTS, YDEGEE. The CDR3 runs to 13 residues. The ends were cut back, 3 bases at V and 5 bases at J, with 11 bases in the middle.

This clonotype was sampled from a man aged 18 to 29 in good health. Some clones in this sample may be carry-over from other donors' samples. Sequencing input: naive CD4+ T cells from PBMCs. Sample subset: CD45RA+ positively selected. The chain carries TRBV5-8 and TRBJ1-1; D gene ambiguous. CDR3 protein: CASSWSVGTEAFF. The CDR3 coding sequence is TGTGCCAGCAGCTGGAGCGTAGGAACTGAAGCTTTCTTT.